A single sample gave rise to the 10 T cell receptor beta chains below, sequenced in a study of glioma-infiltrating T cells after dendritic cell vaccination. Time point here: after dendritic cell vaccination, including at tumor progression/relapse. Sequenced by immunoSEQ multiplex PCR; TCRdb stores in-frame clones only, minus some. The table lists 50,000 to 70,000 clones, around 85% of them singletons. The material sequenced was blood, taken after dendritic cell vaccination. These TCRs come from a human donor with glioblastoma.

This chain links TRBV11-2 with TRBJ2-5; D is perhaps TRBD2 (7 bases). V was trimmed by 5 bases and J by 4 bases, leaving 14 bases between them. The V gene's germline CDR1 is SGHAT and CDR2 FQNNGV. This CDR3 comprises 14 residues. DNA of the CDR3: TGTGCCAGCAGCCCCGAGGGGGGGCGAGAGACCCAGTACTTC. This gives the protein CASSPEGGRETQYF.

V is TRBV5-1 and J is TRBJ2-2; the match to TRBD1 covers 12 bases. The germline V gene has CDR1 SGHRS and CDR2 YFSETQ. This CDR3 comprises 14 residues. With V trimmed by 7 bases and J by 4 bases, 2 bases remained unmatched. CDR3 nucleotide sequence: TGCGCCAGCGGGACAGGGGGCTTCACCGGGGAGCTGTTTTTT. Translated: CASGTGGFTGELFF. Complete variable domain (other parts from reference TRBV5-1 and TRBJ2-2): KAGVTQTPRYLIKTRGQQVTLSCSPISGHRSVSWYQQTPGQGLQFLFEYFSETQRNKGNFPGRFSGRQFSNSRSEMNVSTLELGDSALYLCASGTGGFTGELFFGEGSRLTVL.

This clone is a singleton in its sample. The rearrangement uses TRBV18 and TRBJ1-5; D unclear. In germline, CDR1 is KGHSH, CDR2 LQKENI. The CDR3 spans 15 residues. V shed 2 bases and J shed 7 bases, with 15 bases lying between them. DNA of the CDR3: TGTGCCAGCTCACCAGTGACACTTTCCAGGCAGCCCCAGCATTTT. Its protein is CASSPVTLSRQPQHF.

The chain combines TRBV6-1 with TRBJ2-2; D ambiguous. The length of the CDR3 is 12 residues. V gave up 6 bases and J gave up 7 bases, with 9 bases separating them. Germline-derived CDR1 and CDR2 are MNHNS and SASEGT. This CDR3 reads CASSPVNGELFF. As DNA, the CDR3 is TGTGCCAGCAGCCCAGTCAACGGGGAGCTGTTTTTT.

The CDR3 loop reads CASSSLGARGGTGELFF. The CDR3 DNA sequence: TGCGCCAGCAGCTCACTCGGGGCGCGGGGCGGAACCGGGGAGCTGTTTTTT. V is TRBV5-1 and J is TRBJ2-2; possibly TRBD2 for D (6 bases). CDR1 SGHRS and CDR2 YFSETQ come from the germline V gene. V shed 3 bases and J shed 5 bases, with 20 bases lying between them. This CDR3 comprises 17 residues.

The gene calls are TRBV30 and TRBJ1-3; no clear D. Germline loops: CDR1 GTSNPN, CDR2 SVGIG (reference sequence). Trimming stripped 1 base from V and 0 bases from J, with 7 bases between. The CDR3 spans 14 residues. The CDR3 nucleotides are TGTGCCTGGAGTGCCACAATCTCTGGAAACACCATATATTTT. It yields the protein CAWSATISGNTIYF.

The sample holds one count of this clone. The chain has TRBV6-1 and TRBJ1-1; unclear D gene. The germline V gene encodes CDR1 MNHNS and CDR2 SASEGT. Trimming removed 2 bases from V and 6 bases from J, with 13 bases in between. The CDR3 totals 14 residues. CDR3 amino acids: CASSENPGGPEAFF. For the CDR3, the DNA is TGTGCCAGCAGTGAAAATCCCGGCGGTCCTGAAGCTTTCTTT.

The count of this clone is one. The chain links TRBV7-2 to TRBJ1-3; D may be TRBD1 (6 bases). The CDR3 runs to 15 residues. V lost 4 bases and J 4 bases, leaving 14 bases between the germline ends. Germline V gene data show CDR1 as SGHTA and CDR2 as FQGNSA. Here the CDR3 DNA reads TGTGCCAGCAGCTCCTACCAGGGGTCAGGAAACACCATATATTTT. Encoded protein: CASSSYQGSGNTIYF.

J is TRBJ2-7 and V is TRBV19, with D possibly being TRBD2 (7 bases). Looked up from germline, CDR1 is LNHDA and CDR2 is SQIVND (reference sequence). The CDR3 covers 17 residues. Deletions cut 3 bases from V and 0 bases from J, with 18 bases between. CDR3 sequence (DNA): TGTGCCAGTAGTATCGGGGGAGGGGGGTTGAGCTCCTACGAGCAGTACTTC. Translated, it gives CASSIGGGGLSSYEQYF.

The J gene is TRBJ2-1, the V gene TRBV19; D is uncertain. The CDR3 is 13 amino acids. Germline V lookup: CDR1 LNHDA, CDR2 SQIVND (reference sequence). Trimming pared 5 bases from V and 8 bases from J, leaving 13 bases between. The CDR3: CASSFNSAHEQFF. The DNA for the CDR3 is TGTGCCAGTAGTTTTAATAGTGCTCATGAGCAGTTCTTC.